This TCR beta chain was documented in a study of cytomegalovirus exposure and HLA in healthy donors. Overall study results and limits: Follow-up analysis found HLA locus-dependent TCR association rates, highest for DRB1 and lowest for HLA-C.

Germline V CDR1 and CDR2: MGHRA, YSYEKL. CDR3 length equals 17 residues. Trimming cost V 1 base and J 0 bases, with 13 bases left between them. PCR employed 60 Vbeta and 13 Jbeta primers. Sequencing used immunoSEQ multiplex PCR; TCRdb keeps in-frame clones, though not all of them. The table lists about 120,000 clones, 77% of them singletons. Points on this clone: Antigen unknown.

The chain combines TRBV4-1 with TRBJ1-3; D gene ambiguous. The TCR originated in a human donor in good health. The specimen was PBMCs. Written as DNA, the CDR3 is TGCGCCAGCAGCCAAGCTTTTGGTCCGAGCTCTGGAAACACCATATATTTT. Its protein product is CASSQAFGPSSGNTIYF.